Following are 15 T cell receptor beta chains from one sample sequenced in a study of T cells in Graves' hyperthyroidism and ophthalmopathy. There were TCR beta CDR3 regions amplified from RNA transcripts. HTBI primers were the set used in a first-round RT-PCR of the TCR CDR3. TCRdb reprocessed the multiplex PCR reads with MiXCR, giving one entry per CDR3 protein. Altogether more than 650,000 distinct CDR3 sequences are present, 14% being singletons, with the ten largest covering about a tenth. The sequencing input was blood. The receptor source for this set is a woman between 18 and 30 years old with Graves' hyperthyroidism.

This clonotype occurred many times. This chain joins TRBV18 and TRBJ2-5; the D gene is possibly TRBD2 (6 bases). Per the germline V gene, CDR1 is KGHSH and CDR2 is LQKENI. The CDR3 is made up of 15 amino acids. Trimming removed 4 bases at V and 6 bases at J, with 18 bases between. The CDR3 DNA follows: TGTGCCAGCTCACTCCAACAGCGGGCGGAGAAGACCCAGTACTTC. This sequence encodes CASSLQQRAEKTQYF.

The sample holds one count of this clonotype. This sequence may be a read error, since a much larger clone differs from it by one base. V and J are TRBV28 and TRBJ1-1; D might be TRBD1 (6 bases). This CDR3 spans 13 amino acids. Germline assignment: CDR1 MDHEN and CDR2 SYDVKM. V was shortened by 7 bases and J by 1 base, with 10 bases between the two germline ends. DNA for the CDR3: TGTGCCAGCAAGGAGGGGGGGAACACTGAAGCTTTCTTT. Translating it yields CASKEGGNTEAFF.

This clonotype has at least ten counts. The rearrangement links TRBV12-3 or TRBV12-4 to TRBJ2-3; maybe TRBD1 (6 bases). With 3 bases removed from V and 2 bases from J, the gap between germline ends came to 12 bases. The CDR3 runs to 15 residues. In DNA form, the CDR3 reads TGTGCCAGCAGTTTGATTAGGGGGATCACAGATACGCAGTATTTT. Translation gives CASSLIRGITDTQYF.

The CDR3 DNA reads TGTGCCAGCAGCGTAGGCAGGGGCAACTATGGCTACACCTTC. It translates to CASSVGRGNYGYTF. This chain links TRBV9 with TRBJ1-2; maybe TRBD1 (6 bases). CDR3 length: 14 residues. The germline V and J ends were trimmed by 0 bases and 2 bases, with 8 bases remaining between them. The germline gives CDR1 SGDLS, CDR2 YYNGEE.

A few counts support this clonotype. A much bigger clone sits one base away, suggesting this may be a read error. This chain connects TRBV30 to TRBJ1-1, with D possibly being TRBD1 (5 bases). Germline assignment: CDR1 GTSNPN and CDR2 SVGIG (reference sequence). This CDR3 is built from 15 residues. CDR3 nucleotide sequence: TGTGCCTGGAGTGCCGGACTGGGGCGTAACATTGAAGCTTTCTTT. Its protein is CAWSAGLGRNIEAFF.

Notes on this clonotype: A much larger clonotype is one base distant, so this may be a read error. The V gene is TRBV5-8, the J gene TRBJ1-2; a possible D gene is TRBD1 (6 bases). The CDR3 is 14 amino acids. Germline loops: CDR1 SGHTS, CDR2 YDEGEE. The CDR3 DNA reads TGTGCCGGCAGGTACAGGAGGGGGGAGGGAGGCTACACCTTC. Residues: CAGRYRRGEGGYTF.

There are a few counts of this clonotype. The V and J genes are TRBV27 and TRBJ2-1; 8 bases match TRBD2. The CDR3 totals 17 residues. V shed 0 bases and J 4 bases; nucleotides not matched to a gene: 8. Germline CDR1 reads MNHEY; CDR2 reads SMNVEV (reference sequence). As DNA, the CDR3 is TGTGCCAGCAGTTTATCGGGGGGCGGGAGGCCTTACAATGAGCAGTTCTTC. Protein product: CASSLSGGGRPYNEQFF.

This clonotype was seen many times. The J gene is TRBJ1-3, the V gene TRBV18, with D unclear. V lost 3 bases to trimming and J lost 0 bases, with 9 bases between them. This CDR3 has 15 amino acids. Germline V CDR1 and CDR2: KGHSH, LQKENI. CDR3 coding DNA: TGTGCCAGCTCACCGACGGTTCTCTCTGGAAACACCATATATTTT. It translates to CASSPTVLSGNTIYF. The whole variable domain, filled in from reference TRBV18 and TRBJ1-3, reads NAGVMQNPRHLVRRRGQEARLRCSPMKGHSHVYWYRQLPEEGLKFMVYLQKENIIDESGMPKERFSAEFPKEGPSILRIQQVVRGDSAAYFCASSPTVLSGNTIYFGEGSWLTVV.

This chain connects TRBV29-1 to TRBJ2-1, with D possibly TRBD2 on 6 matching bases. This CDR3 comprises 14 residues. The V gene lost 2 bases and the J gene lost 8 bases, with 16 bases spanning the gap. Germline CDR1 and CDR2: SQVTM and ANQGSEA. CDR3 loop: CSVEWGREVDEQFF. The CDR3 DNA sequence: TGCAGCGTTGAATGGGGCAGGGAGGTAGATGAGCAGTTCTTC.

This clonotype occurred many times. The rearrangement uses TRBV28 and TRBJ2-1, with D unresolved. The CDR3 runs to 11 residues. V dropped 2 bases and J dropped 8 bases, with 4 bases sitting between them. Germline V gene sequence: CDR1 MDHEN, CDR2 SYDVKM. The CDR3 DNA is TGTGCCAGCAGTTTACGGTATGAGCAGTTCTTC. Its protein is CASSLRYEQFF.

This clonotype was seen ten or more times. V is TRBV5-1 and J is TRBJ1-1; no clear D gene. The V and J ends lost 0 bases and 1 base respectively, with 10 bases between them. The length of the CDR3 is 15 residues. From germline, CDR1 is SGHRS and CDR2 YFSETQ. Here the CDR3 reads CASSLAAGRNTEAFF. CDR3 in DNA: TGCGCCAGCAGCTTGGCCGCGGGGAGGAACACTGAAGCTTTCTTT.

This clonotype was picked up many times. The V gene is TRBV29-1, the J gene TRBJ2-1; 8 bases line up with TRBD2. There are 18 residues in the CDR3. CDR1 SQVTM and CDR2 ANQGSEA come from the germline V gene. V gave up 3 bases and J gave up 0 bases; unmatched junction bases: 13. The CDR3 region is CSVDGASGRVSSYNEQFF. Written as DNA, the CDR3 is TGCAGCGTTGATGGCGCTAGCGGGCGGGTTAGCTCCTACAATGAGCAGTTCTTC.

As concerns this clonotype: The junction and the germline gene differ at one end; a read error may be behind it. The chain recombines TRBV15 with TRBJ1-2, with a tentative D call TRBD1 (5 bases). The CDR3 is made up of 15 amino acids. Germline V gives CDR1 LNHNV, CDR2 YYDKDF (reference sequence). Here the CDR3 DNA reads TGTGCCACCAGCAGAGAGGGGTGGGGACCCTATAGCTACACCTTC. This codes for CATSREGWGPYSYTF.

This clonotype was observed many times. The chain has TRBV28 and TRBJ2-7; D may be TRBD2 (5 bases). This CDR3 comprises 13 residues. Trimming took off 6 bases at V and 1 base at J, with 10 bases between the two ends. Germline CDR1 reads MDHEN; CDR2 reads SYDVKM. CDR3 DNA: TGTGCCAGCAGCTTTCCGGGATCCTACGAGCAGTACTTC. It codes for CASSFPGSYEQYF.

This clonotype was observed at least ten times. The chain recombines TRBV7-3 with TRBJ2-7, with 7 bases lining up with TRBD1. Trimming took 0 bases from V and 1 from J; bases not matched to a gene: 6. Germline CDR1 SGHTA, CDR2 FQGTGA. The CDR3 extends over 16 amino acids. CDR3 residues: CASSLTLQDRSYEQYF. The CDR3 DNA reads TGTGCCAGCAGCTTAACCCTCCAGGACAGGTCCTACGAGCAGTACTTC.